This T cell receptor (beta chain) was identified in a study of CDR3 diversity in severe acne. CDR3 length equals 18 residues. Germline CDR1 SEHNR, CDR2 FQNEAQ (reference sequence). Trimming left V 4 bases short and J 0 bases short, with 21 bases between. TCRdb reanalysed the PCR reads using MiXCR and keeps one entry per CDR3 protein. The table includes about 84,000 distinct CDR3 sequences, about 54% detected once. The chain combines TRBV7-9 with TRBJ1-1, with D perhaps TRBD1 (6 bases). The source of this sequence is a male donor in good health, without acne. The sequenced sample consisted of blood. CDR3 in amino acids: CASSYETGSESMNTEAFF. The CDR3 coding sequence is TGTGCCAGCAGCTACGAAACAGGGTCTGAAAGTATGAACACTGAAGCTTTCTTT.